This TCR beta chain was captured by sequencing in a study of T cells in Graves' hyperthyroidism and ophthalmopathy. Orbital computed tomography and thyroid ultrasound, together with serum TRAb and thyroxine and clinical symptoms, were used for diagnoses. This clonotype was seen more than once but under ten times. Its matching antigen is unknown. Study-wide results and caveats: Model-based prediction identified ophthalmopathy a median approximately 6.2 months prior to its onset. Expanded thyroid clonotypes (above 0.001) were mostly also found in blood.

V was clipped by 10 bases and J by 4 bases, with 16 bases between them. The CDR3 totals 13 residues. CDR1 is ENHRY, CDR2 SYGVKD, per germline. TCR beta CDR3 region amplification was performed from RNA transcripts. In the first-round RT-PCR of the TCR CDR3, the HTBI primer set was used. TCRdb ran MiXCR on the multiplex PCR reads and lists one entry per CDR3 protein. The data contain hundreds of thousands of distinct CDR3 sequences, 45% of them singletons. Sequencing used peripheral blood or thyroid tissue (not recorded which). The receptor was isolated from an adult man with Graves' disease, either hyperthyroidism or ophthalmopathy (not recorded which). The gene calls are TRBV10-3 and TRBJ1-2; D remains ambiguous. The CDR3: CASKVDGSYGYTF. CDR3 DNA: TGTGCCAGCAAGGTGGACGGCTCCTATGGCTACACCTTC.